The rows below give T cell receptor beta chains drawn from one sample of a study. One entry per CDR3 protein results from TCRdb running MiXCR on the 5' RACE reads. The sample lists hundreds of distinct CDR3 sequences, around 13% occurring once. Sequencing was carried out using total memory T cells from blood PBMCs. Receptor source: a female donor with HIV. Each CDR3 is given with its conserved first and last residue.

v_gene,j_gene,CDR3aa
TRBV11-2,TRBJ2-7,CASSLDGSGTAYEQYF